The TCR beta chain under discussion was sequenced for a study of CD8+ T cells in alopecia areata. Overall study context: Those treated were given oral tofacitinib at 5 to 10 mg twice daily. Scoring treated patients' severity relied on the percentage of scalp area affected. Points from the study as a whole: Given one nonresponder, whether baseline CD8+ expansion relates to response remains uncertain. An increase in clonality over normal scalp was evident in lesional scalp, especially alopecia totalis/universalis.

The CDR3 totals 15 residues. The germline gives CDR1 SGHAT, CDR2 FQNNGV. V trimming: 5 bases; J trimming: 3 bases; junction bases outside the gene matches: 10. Isolated RNA was reverse transcribed into cDNA used as the sequencing template. The table came from immunoSEQ multiplex PCR; TCRdb's copy has only in-frame clones and leaves some out. The table includes around 140,000 clones, 45% to 65% detected once. Treatment defined: oral pan-JAK inhibitor, 5-10 mg twice daily. As to this clone: Its antigen is not known.

This TCR derives from a human donor with alopecia areata. The chain carries TRBV11-2 and TRBJ2-7, with 7 bases matching TRBD1. The specimen was CD8+ T cells sorted from blood, collected at week 4, from a patient treated with tofacitinib. In nucleotides, the CDR3 is TGTGCCAGCAGCGTCGGGACAGCCGCATTCTACGAGCAGTACTTC. Its protein product is CASSVGTAAFYEQYF.